This T cell receptor (beta chain) came from a study of response to subunit inactivated influenza vaccine (dated by TCRdb to the late 2010s). Describing the broader study: Deep quantitative profiling of the T cell receptor repertoire was used in the study to follow responses to a trivalent subunit inactivated influenza vaccine. What the study reported, not specific to this receptor: According to the authors, only a limited number of new T cells may be recruited by each seasonal influenza vaccination.

In its sample, this clonotype was seen once. The clone's antigen remains unknown. Qualities for individual bases were not recorded, and no much larger clone is one base off. Evidence from a single read is weak. Receptors were amplified or captured by RT-PCR. The sequencer listed for this sample is Illumina HiSeq 2500. TCRdb reanalyzed the raw reads on its own, using fastp at Q25 for trimming and MiXCR for clone calling, and kept in-frame beta chains. Entries are consolidated by CDR3 protein sequence, retaining the most common genes and DNA. Across this sample there are 450,000 to 550,000 distinct CDR3 sequences, with about 25% seen only once. The ten top clones hold about 1.9% of the sample. CDR1 and CDR2 are drawn from the germline V gene: SGHRS, YFSETQ. The cysteine opens and the phenylalanine closes a CDR3 of 15 amino acids. This entry keeps only the CDR3 DNA: 45 bases, framed from base 1. The junction shows trimming of 7 bases on V and 8 bases on J, plus 21 bases between the germline ends.

This specimen consisted of CD4+ T cells sorted from PBMCs, obtained about 5 days after vaccination. The chain is made from TRBV5-1 and TRBJ2-2; TRBD1 could be the D gene, as 6 bases match. This clonotype was obtained from a man over 45 who received an inactivated influenza vaccine. Donor details come from another sample of the same person, matched by shared clones. The nucleotides read TGCGCCAGCCAATACCGGGACATCGGTGTAGGGGAGCTGTTTTTT. Translation gives CASQYRDIGVGELFF.